This TCR beta chain was retrieved from a study of cytotoxic CD8 clonotypes in ibrutinib-treated CLL. Turning to the study itself: After a median of 68 months, 14 patients stayed remitted and approximately 12 progressed; responses had been partial in some 24 and complete in 2. Response material was collected after a median about 12 months of treatment, range 6 to 36.

Study-wide results and limits: Clonality was higher at baseline than in age-matched healthy donors and tracked circulating CD8+ T-cell counts.

Turning to this clone: Its specificity is unknown.

As input for TCR beta libraries, roughly 2 micrograms of genomic DNA came from cryopreserved PBMCs. The CDR3 consists of 13 residues. The V and J ends lost 9 bases and 0 bases respectively, with 8 bases between them. The germline CDR1 and CDR2 sequences are MNHNS and SASEGT. Measured with immunoSEQ multiplex PCR; TCRdb has only the in-frame clones, and not every one. Altogether around 40,000 clones are present, around 70% being singletons, with the ten largest covering 10%. The clonotype originates from a human donor with chronic lymphocytic leukemia. This rearrangement joins TRBV6-1 to TRBJ1-4; no clear D. The sequencing here drew on PBMCs, taken at disease progression, from a patient treated with ibrutinib. The CDR3 region is CASIGTTNEKLFF. CDR3 nucleotides: TGTGCCAGTATAGGGACAACTAATGAAAAACTGTTTTTT.